This T cell receptor beta chain originates from a study of cytomegalovirus exposure and HLA in healthy donors. A few counts support this clone. The target antigen is unknown. Other DNA sequences in the sample encode the same CDR3. Sampled while nominally healthy, donors likely had unrecorded immune exposures. Whole-study results and caveats: As was reported, the HLA-A and HLA-B alleles of most subjects were accurately predicted from TCR beta sequences. Earlier analysis found most TCR beta V segments productive about 87% or about 30% of the time.

PCR amplification relied on 60 Vbeta primers (plus 13 Jbeta primers). Only in-frame clones appear in the TCRdb table, and some are missing; sequencing was by immunoSEQ multiplex PCR. The profile shows 150,000 to 200,000 clones, 65% to 80% of them singletons. Sequencing was performed on PBMCs. The source is a man between 18 and 29 years old in good health and CMV-seropositive.

CDR3 protein: CSASQNTEAFF. The CDR3, as DNA: TGCAGTGCTAGCCAGAACACTGAAGCTTTCTTT. This chain links TRBV20-1 with TRBJ1-1, with D uncertain. The CDR3 has 11 residues. Trimming took 3 bases from V and 1 from J, leaving 3 bases between them. Germline V CDR1 and CDR2: DFQATT, SNEGSKA (reference sequence).